Each of the 30 T cell receptor beta chains below was sequenced from the same sample in a study of T-cell reconstitution after alpha-beta-depleted transplantation in children (dated by TCRdb to 2016 to 2017). The sample's treatment or condition label is to be understood as: allogeneic hematopoietic cell transplantation with graft depleted of TCRalphabeta T cells and CD19 B cells. Receptor amplification or capture employed PCR. The reads were generated on an Illumina HiSeq 2500. TCR library preparation used molecular barcoding, with unique molecular identifiers applied to normalize quantification of the TCRbeta repertoire. Using fastp at Q25 and MiXCR, TCRdb reprocessed the public reads and kept productive beta chains. Each CDR3 protein gets just one entry, which takes the most common genes and DNA from the rows behind it. Recorded for this sample are hundreds of thousands of distinct CDR3 sequences; 10% to 15% of them occurred a single time. Over 2% of the sample is held by the ten biggest clonotypes.

The sample was PBMCs, mostly from graft donor cells, taken 360 days after TCRalphabeta/CD19-depleted stem cell transplant. These receptors were taken from a male patient younger than 18 who had a stem cell transplant for acute myeloid leukemia, so the T cells may come from the graft donor.

The chain is built from TRBV2 and TRBJ2-7; 12 positions match TRBD2. This CDR3 has 15 residues. V lost 9 bases to trimming and J lost 0 bases; unmatched junction nucleotides: 6. The V gene's germline CDR1 is SNHLY and CDR2 FYNNEI. The CDR3 DNA follows: TGTGCCAGAGGGTTGACTAGCGGGAGCTCCTACGAGCAGTACTTC. This codes for CARGLTSGSSYEQYF.

The rearrangement uses TRBV3-1 and TRBJ1-5; no reliable D call. Germline loops: CDR1 LGHDT, CDR2 YNNKEL (reference sequence). V was trimmed by 0 bases and J by 6 bases, leaving 6 bases between them. The CDR3 extends over 13 amino acids. The CDR3 region is CASSQDKGQPQHF. CDR3 bases: TGTGCCAGCAGCCAAGATAAAGGTCAGCCCCAGCATTTT.

The V and J genes are TRBV7-2 and TRBJ2-7; 8 positions match TRBD1. V shed 8 bases and J 6 bases; nucleotides not matched to a gene: 9. The germline CDR1 and CDR2 sequences are SGHTA and FQGNSA. CDR3 length: 13 amino acids. The CDR3 DNA follows: TGTGCCAGCCAGGGGGCGGGATTTGGCGAGCAGTACTTC. Encoded protein: CASQGAGFGEQYF.

The chain uses TRBV10-3 and TRBJ2-1; tentatively, D is TRBD2 (7 bases). V was cut by 7 bases and J by 0 bases, with 22 bases left in between. The germline CDR1 and CDR2 sequences are ENHRY and SYGVKD. The CDR3 is made up of 18 amino acids. DNA of the CDR3: TGTGCCATCAAGGGGGGGACGACTAGCCGCAGCTCCTACAATGAGCAGTTCTTC. Its protein product is CAIKGGTTSRSSYNEQFF.

In this sample, this clonotype turned up many times. The rearrangement uses TRBV11-1 and TRBJ2-7, with D hard to call. The CDR3 spans 13 residues. The germline V gene has CDR1 SGHAT and CDR2 FQDESV (reference sequence). Trimming removed 3 bases from V and 3 bases from J, with 9 bases in between. CDR3 sequence: CASSFGEDYEQYF. For the CDR3, the DNA is TGTGCCAGCAGCTTCGGCGAAGACTACGAGCAGTACTTC.

The V and J genes are TRBV7-3 and TRBJ2-3; 14 bases agree with TRBD2. This CDR3 has 17 amino acids. The V and J ends lost 0 bases and 3 bases, in that order; junction bases with no gene match: 2. Germline V CDR1 and CDR2: SGHTA, FQGTGA. CDR3 DNA: TGTGCCAGCAGCTTAACGGGACTAGCGGGAGAGACAGATACGCAGTATTTT. This codes for CASSLTGLAGETDTQYF.

The table lists this clonotype with a few counts. This chain joins TRBV20-1 and TRBJ2-5; 14 bases are a match to TRBD2. V lost 6 bases, J lost 5 bases, and 5 bases stayed unmatched. This CDR3 comprises 14 residues. Germline V lookup: CDR1 DFQATT, CDR2 SNEGSKA (reference sequence). In DNA form, the CDR3 reads TGCAGTGCAGGGACTAGCGGGAGAAGGGAGACCCAGTACTTC. This encodes CSAGTSGRRETQYF.

A few counts support this clonotype. The rearrangement joins TRBV7-9 to TRBJ2-1; D unresolved. Germline-derived CDR1 and CDR2 are SEHNR and FQNEAQ (reference sequence). Trimming stripped 6 bases from V and 0 bases from J, with 12 bases between. The CDR3 runs to 15 residues. CDR3 sequence reads: CASSSRLGSYNEQFF. In DNA form, the CDR3 reads TGTGCCAGCAGTTCCCGACTGGGCTCCTACAATGAGCAGTTCTTC.

The rearrangement links TRBV9 to TRBJ2-1; 8 nucleotides line up with TRBD1. The CDR3 is made up of 15 amino acids. The V segment lost 0 bases and the J segment 7 bases; nucleotides outside the gene matches: 6. The germline V gene has CDR1 SGDLS and CDR2 YYNGEE. CDR3 in DNA: TGTGCCAGCAGCGTAGTCGCCCAGGGGGCGAATGAGCAGTTCTTC. This codes for CASSVVAQGANEQFF.

This clonotype was counted many times. The genes are TRBV12-3 or TRBV12-4 and TRBJ2-3; 7 nucleotides align to TRBD2. Trimming removed 6 bases from V and 8 bases from J; junction bases left unmatched: 11. The CDR3 is made up of 14 amino acids. The CDR3 bases are TGTGCCAGCAGCCCTCGACTAGCTGTCGGTACGCAGTATTTT. The encoded protein is CASSPRLAVGTQYF.

The chain combines TRBV4-3 with TRBJ2-3; possibly TRBD2 for D (5 bases). The CDR3 length is 18 residues. Germline V gene sequence: CDR1 LGHNA, CDR2 YSLEER. V was shortened by 1 base and J by 7 bases, with 24 bases between the two germline ends. The chain's CDR3 is CASSQVPGLAVRTNTQYF. The CDR3 DNA is TGCGCCAGCAGCCAAGTCCCAGGACTGGCGGTCCGCACTAATACGCAGTATTTT.

A remark on this clonotype: Being one base from a much bigger clone, this may be a read error. The chain links TRBV4-2 to TRBJ2-5; no firm D call. Germline CDR1 and CDR2: LGHNA and YNFKEQ. This CDR3 has 15 residues. This CDR3 is CASGQDPANQETQYF. The CDR3 DNA is TGTGCCAGCGGCCAAGATCCAGCTAACCAAGAGACCCAGTACTTC.

This clonotype has at least ten counts. V is TRBV29-1 and J is TRBJ1-5; D uncertain. Germline V gives CDR1 SQVTM, CDR2 ANQGSEA. V lost 6 bases and J 1 base, leaving 7 bases between the germline ends. The CDR3 is 12 amino acids. CDR3 sequence reads: CSVDESNQPQHF. For the CDR3, the DNA is TGCAGCGTCGACGAAAGCAATCAGCCCCAGCATTTT.

This clonotype was detected a few times. The J gene is TRBJ1-4, the V gene TRBV20-1; D is unclear. V lost 1 base and J lost 3, with 12 bases in between. This CDR3 is 15 amino acids long. The germline CDR1 and CDR2 sequences are DFQATT and SNEGSKA (reference sequence). The CDR3 region has the DNA TGCAGTGCTAGAGTACAAGAGGTACCTAATGAAAAACTGTTTTTT. It translates to CSARVQEVPNEKLFF.

There are a few counts of this clonotype. This chain connects TRBV24-1 to TRBJ2-7; D not resolved. The CDR3 covers 14 residues. CDR1 is KGHDR, CDR2 SFDVKD, per germline. The V and J ends lost 5 bases and 3 bases respectively, with 13 bases between them. This chain's CDR3 is CATSGPADDYEQYF. In DNA, the CDR3 is TGTGCCACCAGTGGACCCGCGGATGACTACGAGCAGTACTTC.

This clonotype was seen more than once but under ten times. The chain employs TRBV12-5 and TRBJ1-1, with 8 bases identical to TRBD1. After removal of 7 bases from V and 10 bases from J, the junction contained 8 bases not matched to a gene. Germline values: CDR1 LGHNT, CDR2 FRNRAP. The CDR3 contains 12 residues. CDR3 nucleotides: TGTGCTAGTGCCCCGGACAGGGCGTCAGCTTTCTTT. This sequence encodes CASAPDRASAFF.

The rearrangement links TRBV7-8 to TRBJ2-5; the match to TRBD2 covers 7 bases. Trimming removed 1 base from V and 4 bases from J; junction bases left unmatched: 6. This CDR3 has 15 amino acids. The germline gives CDR1 SGHVS, CDR2 FQNEAQ. Here the CDR3 DNA reads TGTGCCAGCAGCTTAGAGGGATTAGCGGGAGAGACCCAGTACTTC. Its protein product is CASSLEGLAGETQYF.

This clonotype was detected many times. The rearrangement uses TRBV28 and TRBJ2-2, with 7 nucleotides matching TRBD2. This CDR3 region has 19 residues. Germline V gene lookup returns CDR1 MDHEN and CDR2 SYDVKM. V lost 6 bases and J lost 1; bases outside the gene matches: 17. The CDR3 reads CASSFRLFMSGGNTGELFF. CDR3 in DNA: TGTGCCAGCAGCTTCCGGTTATTTATGTCGGGAGGGAACACCGGGGAGCTGTTTTTT.

This clonotype was seen many times. This chain joins TRBV12-3 or TRBV12-4 and TRBJ2-7; 11 nucleotides match TRBD2. V lost 3 bases, J lost 3 bases, and 10 bases stayed unmatched. This CDR3 comprises 17 residues. The CDR3 DNA is TGTGCCAGCAGTTTGAGTCCCCTAGCGGGAGGATTCTACGAGCAGTACTTC. Its translation: CASSLSPLAGGFYEQYF.

This clonotype turned up a few times. V usage is TRBV11-2 and J usage is TRBJ1-5; tentative D call: TRBD1 (6 bases). This CDR3 comprises 19 residues. The germline V and J ends were trimmed by 2 bases and 0 bases, with 20 bases remaining between them. Germline V gene lookup returns CDR1 SGHAT and CDR2 FQNNGV. Written as DNA, the CDR3 is TGTGCCAGCAGCTTATTCCAGGGGCCGGGGAAATATAGCAATCAGCCCCAGCATTTT. It translates to CASSLFQGPGKYSNQPQHF. Combining the CDR3 with reference TRBV11-2 and TRBJ1-5 gives the whole variable domain EAGVAQSPRYKIIEKRQSVAFWCNPISGHATLYWYQQILGQGPKLLIQFQNNGVVDDSQLPKDRFSAERLKGVDSTLKIQPAKLEDSAVYLCASSLFQGPGKYSNQPQHFGDGTRLSIL.

V gene TRBV6-2 or TRBV6-3 combines with J gene TRBJ1-2, with TRBD1 as a possible D gene (5 bases). Germline V gene sequence: CDR1 MNHEY, CDR2 SVGEGT. The CDR3 is 14 residues long. The V gene lost 2 bases and the J gene lost 8 bases, with 15 bases spanning the gap. CDR3 coding DNA: TGTGCCAGCAGTTACAGGCAGGGAAGAGGGGGCTACACCTTC. Its translation: CASSYRQGRGGYTF.

The chain carries TRBV12-3 or TRBV12-4 and TRBJ2-3, with TRBD1 as a possible D gene (7 bases). The CDR3 sequence is 16 residues long. V was trimmed by 3 bases and J by 2 bases, leaving 15 bases between them. The CDR3 reads CASSFGRGVPTDTQYF. In DNA form, the CDR3 reads TGTGCCAGCAGTTTTGGCAGGGGGGTACCCACAGATACGCAGTATTTT.

This clonotype was found a few times. The chain has TRBV10-3 and TRBJ2-7, with D uncertain. The CDR3 consists of 12 residues. Germline values: CDR1 ENHRY, CDR2 SYGVKD. Trimming left V 5 bases short and J 2 bases short, with 7 bases between. The CDR3 coding sequence is TGTGCCATCAGTCTAGGGCCCTACGAGCAGTACTTC. This encodes CAISLGPYEQYF.

The J gene is TRBJ1-6, the V gene TRBV20-1; 12 nucleotides match TRBD1. The CDR3 extends over 14 amino acids. Germline CDR1 and CDR2: DFQATT and SNEGSKA (reference sequence). The CDR3 nucleotides read TGCACCCCGGGACAGGGGGCCATGGGTTCACCCCTCCACTTT. Translating gives CTPGQGAMGSPLHF.

The V gene is TRBV29-1, the J gene TRBJ2-7, with D possibly called TRBD1 or TRBD2 (5 bases each). Trimming took 1 base from V and 4 from J, leaving 14 bases between them. The CDR3 contains 14 residues. The germline CDR1 and CDR2 sequences are SQVTM and ANQGSEA. The CDR3 protein is CSVEGGSWGYEQYF. The CDR3 DNA reads TGCAGCGTTGAAGGGGGGAGTTGGGGTTACGAGCAGTACTTC.

This rearrangement joins TRBV4-1 to TRBJ1-5; D gene unclear. V gave up 4 bases and J gave up 2 bases, with 15 bases separating them. Germline lookup yields CDR1 MGHRA and CDR2 YSYEKL. The CDR3 is made up of 16 amino acids. The CDR3 loop reads CASSRYREKGNQPQHF. The CDR3 region has the DNA TGCGCCAGCAGCCGCTACCGGGAGAAAGGCAATCAGCCCCAGCATTTT.

V and J are TRBV6-6 and TRBJ2-1; the D is unclear. V lost 2 bases and J 9 bases, leaving 8 bases between the germline ends. The germline CDR1 and CDR2 sequences are MNHNY and SVGAGI (reference sequence). This CDR3 spans 12 amino acids. Written as DNA, the CDR3 is TGTGCCAGCAGTTACCATATGGGTGAGCAGTTCTTC. Translating it yields CASSYHMGEQFF.

Many counts were recorded for this clonotype. This rearrangement joins TRBV5-1 to TRBJ1-1, with a weak D call TRBD1 (5 bases). Germline V gives CDR1 SGHRS, CDR2 YFSETQ. V was clipped by 4 bases and J by 1 base, with 8 bases between them. This CDR3 is 13 amino acids long. The CDR3 reads CASSRDGNTEAFF. The CDR3 coding sequence is TGCGCCAGCAGCCGGGACGGGAACACTGAAGCTTTCTTT.

This clonotype appeared many times. This rearrangement joins TRBV20-1 to TRBJ2-7; possibly TRBD2 for D (5 bases). Germline V lookup: CDR1 DFQATT, CDR2 SNEGSKA (reference sequence). Trimming took off 5 bases at V and 1 base at J, with 6 bases between the two ends. The CDR3 is 11 amino acids. As DNA, the CDR3 is TGCAGTGCTTCGGGGTCCTACGAGCAGTACTTC. It yields the protein CSASGSYEQYF.

This clonotype occurred a few times. The chain has TRBV28 and TRBJ1-5; D ambiguous. Germline CDR1 is MDHEN and CDR2 is SYDVKM. V was pared by 7 bases and J by 1 base, with 8 bases between. The CDR3 length is 13 residues. The DNA for the CDR3 is TGTGCCAGCACTTCAGGAAGCAATCAGCCCCAGCATTTT. Its protein is CASTSGSNQPQHF.